This T cell receptor beta chain was identified in a study of neurological immune-mediated disorders. Synthesis of cDNA was carried out by template-switch 5'RACE. The reaction used 10-nucleotide random UMIs. TCRdb used MiXCR to reprocess the 5' RACE reads, holding one entry per CDR3 protein. The sample consists of tens of thousands of distinct CDR3 sequences, approximately 10% of them appearing once. The study, taken as a whole, reports: No CDR3 amino acid sequences were shared by expanded clones across subjects, suggesting private repertoires in all groups. It was HTLV-1-associated myelopathy that showed the most TCR clonal expansion, while multiple sclerosis showed the least, falling below healthy controls.

This CDR3 contains 15 residues. Trimming shortened V by 1 base and J by 0 bases, and 6 bases separated the two germline ends. This clonotype qualifies as medium-sized (0.01 to 0.1%). Its antigen remains unknown. Sequenced material: PBMCs. The chain uses TRBV12-3 or TRBV12-4 and TRBJ2-2; D is ambiguous. The clonotype comes from a woman aged 25 to 39 with HTLV-1-associated myelopathy (HAM/TSP). As DNA, the CDR3 is TGTGCCAGCAGTTTAGAGGCGGCGAACACCGGGGAGCTGTTTTTT. This translates into CASSLEAANTGELFF.